This TCR beta chain was profiled in a study of blood T cell repertoires in COVID-19. Study at large: There were acute and convalescent COVID-19 samples, and they came from the United States, Italy and Spain.

Patients of the Seattle cohort, enrolled during active infection, were followed longitudinally. The protocol was immunoSEQ multiplex PCR, while the TCRdb copy is restricted to in-frame clones and leaves out a portion. The data show roughly 180,000 clones, 79% seen once. This CDR3 spans 16 amino acids. Germline assignment: CDR1 MNHNY and CDR2 SVGAGI (reference sequence). V was cut by 5 bases and J by 2 bases, with 16 bases left in between. Sequencing used peripheral blood. J is TRBJ2-1 and V is TRBV6-6; possible D gene TRBD2, 6 bases. The origin of this receptor is a woman between 55 and 75 years old with COVID-19, enrolled during active disease. Written as DNA, the CDR3 is TGTGCCAGCAGTACACCCCGGGGGACCCCCTACAATGAGCAGTTCTTC. This translates into CASSTPRGTPYNEQFF.